This T cell receptor (beta chain) derives from a study of T cell repertoires in cytomegalovirus infection. As for the study in general: Alongside well-studied HLA-B-restricted CMV epitopes, recently identified HLA-C-restricted CMV epitopes were also used. Indications of both CMV infection and matching HLA type were provided by public TCR beta signatures. Study-wide results and limits: Carriers of CMV plus the relevant HLA were identified by cumulative public TCR beta family frequency. The ex vivo response was dominated by HLA-C-restricted CMV-specific TCR beta clonotypes.

TCRdb re-called the reads through MiXCR, storing one row per CDR3 protein. This table holds hundreds of thousands of distinct CDR3 sequences, around 32% found once. V shed 3 bases and J shed 2 bases, with 14 bases lying between them. Germline V gives CDR1 MNHNY, CDR2 SVGAGI (reference sequence). The CDR3 covers 15 residues. On this clonotype: Its antigen is as yet unknown.

This sequence originates from a human donor in good health (CMV status not recorded). Some clones in this sample may be carry-over from other donors' samples. The specimen comprised cultured PBMCs, sampled from culture after CMV antigen stimulation. V usage is TRBV6-6 and J usage is TRBJ2-7; maybe TRBD1 (6 bases). The CDR3 reads CASSYVGEGAYEQYF. In DNA form, the CDR3 reads TGTGCCAGCAGTTATGTGGGCGAGGGGGCCTACGAGCAGTACTTC.